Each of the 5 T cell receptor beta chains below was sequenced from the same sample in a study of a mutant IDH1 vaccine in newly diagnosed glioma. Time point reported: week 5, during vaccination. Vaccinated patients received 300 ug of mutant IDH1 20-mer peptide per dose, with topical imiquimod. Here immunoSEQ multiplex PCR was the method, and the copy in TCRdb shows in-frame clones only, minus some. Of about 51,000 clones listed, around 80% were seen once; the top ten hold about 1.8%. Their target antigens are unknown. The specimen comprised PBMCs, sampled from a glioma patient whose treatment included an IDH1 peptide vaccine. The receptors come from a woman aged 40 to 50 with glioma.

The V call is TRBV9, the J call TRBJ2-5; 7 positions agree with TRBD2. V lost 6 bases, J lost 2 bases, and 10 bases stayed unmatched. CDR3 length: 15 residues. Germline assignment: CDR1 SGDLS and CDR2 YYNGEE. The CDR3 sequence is CASNERGGNQETQYF. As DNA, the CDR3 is TGTGCCAGCAATGAGCGGGGAGGGAATCAAGAGACCCAGTACTTC.

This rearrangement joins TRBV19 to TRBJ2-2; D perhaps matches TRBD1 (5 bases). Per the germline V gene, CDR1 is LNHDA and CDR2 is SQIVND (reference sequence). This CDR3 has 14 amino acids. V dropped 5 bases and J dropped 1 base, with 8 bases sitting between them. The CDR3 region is CASSDQGNTGELFF. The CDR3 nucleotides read TGTGCCAGTAGTGACCAGGGGAACACCGGGGAGCTGTTTTTT.

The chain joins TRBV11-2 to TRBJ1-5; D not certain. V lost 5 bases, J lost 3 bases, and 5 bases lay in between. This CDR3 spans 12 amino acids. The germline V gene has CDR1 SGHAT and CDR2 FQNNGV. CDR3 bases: TGTGCCAGCAGCCACATCAATCAGCCCCAGCATTTT. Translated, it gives CASSHINQPQHF.

The CDR3 nucleotides read TGTGCCAGCAGGAAGGGGCCTACGGACAGGGTCGGAAAACTGTTTTTT. The encoded protein is CASRKGPTDRVGKLFF. The chain carries TRBV27 and TRBJ1-4; 8 bases are shared with TRBD1. The V gene's germline CDR1 is MNHEY and CDR2 SMNVEV (reference sequence). The CDR3 is 16 amino acids. Trimming took 6 bases from V and 10 from J; bases not matched to a gene: 16.

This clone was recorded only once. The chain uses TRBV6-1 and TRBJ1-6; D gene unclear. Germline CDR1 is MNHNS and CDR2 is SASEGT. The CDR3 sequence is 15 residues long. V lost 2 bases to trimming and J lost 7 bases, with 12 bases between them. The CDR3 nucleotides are TGTGCCAGCAGTGAATGGATGGGGAAGAATTCACCCCTCCACTTT. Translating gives CASSEWMGKNSPLHF.